Below are 13 T cell receptor beta chains sequenced from a single sample in a study of T-cell reconstitution after alpha-beta-depleted transplantation in children. This sample's TCRbeta library carried unique molecular identifier barcodes. TCRdb passed the PCR reads through MiXCR, listing each CDR3 protein once. This sample has about 540,000 distinct CDR3 sequences, with about a sixth found just once. The sequencing used PBMCs from the stem cell graft donor, collected from the stem cell graft. These receptor sequences come from a human donor who donated a stem cell graft to a child with acute lymphoblastic leukemia.

This clonotype has only a few counts. The chain carries TRBV7-8 and TRBJ2-2, with 10 bases that match TRBD2. The germline V gene encodes CDR1 SGHVS and CDR2 FQNEAQ. V trimming: 4 bases; J trimming: 2 bases; junction bases outside the gene matches: 7. This CDR3 comprises 17 residues. Written as DNA, the CDR3 is TGTGCCAGCAGCTCCCGGACTAGCGGACCTAACACCGGGGAGCTGTTTTTT. Translating it yields CASSSRTSGPNTGELFF.

This clonotype was observed a handful of times. V is TRBV12-3 or TRBV12-4 and J is TRBJ1-1; 7 bases are shared with TRBD1. The CDR3 extends over 11 amino acids. J gave up 10 bases and V 5 bases, and 4 bases lay outside the gene matches. The CDR3 spells CASSPTGVAFF. The CDR3 nucleotides read TGTGCCAGCAGTCCTACAGGGGTAGCTTTCTTT.

The CDR3 DNA follows: TGTGCCAGCAGCTTACTAGCCTCCGTCTACAATGAGCAGTTCTTC. Protein product: CASSLLASVYNEQFF. V and J are TRBV5-6 and TRBJ2-1; perhaps TRBD2 as D (6 bases). Trimming removed 2 bases from V and 3 bases from J, with 12 bases in between. CDR3 length equals 15 residues. CDR1 and CDR2 (germline): SGHDT, YYEEEE.

This rearrangement joins TRBV11-3 to TRBJ2-2; D perhaps matches TRBD2 (6 bases). V shed 5 bases and J shed 4 bases, with 14 bases lying between them. CDR1 is SGHNT and CDR2 is YENEEA in the germline V gene. The CDR3 is made up of 15 amino acids. The CDR3 loop is CASSGSGLSTGELFF. The CDR3, as DNA: TGTGCCAGCAGCGGATCGGGACTCTCCACCGGGGAGCTGTTTTTT.

The J gene is TRBJ2-1, the V gene TRBV9, with D uncertain. Germline V gene data show CDR1 as SGDLS and CDR2 as YYNGEE. The CDR3 runs 14 residues. V lost 4 bases, J lost 5 bases, and 13 bases lay in between. The CDR3 nucleotides are TGTGCCAGCAGCCCGATGCGGATCAACAATGAGCAGTTCTTC. Amino acids: CASSPMRINNEQFF.

This clonotype was detected only a few times. V and J are TRBV28 and TRBJ2-1; the D call may be TRBD1 or TRBD2 (6 bases each). The germline V gene encodes CDR1 MDHEN and CDR2 SYDVKM. V lost 5 bases and J lost 9, with 11 bases in between. CDR3 length equals 12 residues. Here the CDR3 DNA reads TGTGCCAGCAGTCCCCCGGGGGCTGAGCAGTTCTTC. Residues: CASSPPGAEQFF.

This clonotype was picked up a small number of times. The V gene is TRBV5-1, the J gene TRBJ2-7; 7 bases map to TRBD1. This CDR3 has 15 residues. The junction had 6 bases not matched to a gene; V was cut back by 0 bases and J by 3 bases. CDR1 is SGHRS and CDR2 is YFSETQ in the germline V gene. The CDR3 reads CASSLGDSYNYEQYF. In nucleotides, the CDR3 is TGCGCCAGCAGCTTGGGGGACAGCTACAACTACGAGCAGTACTTC.

The chain uses TRBV20-1 and TRBJ1-1, with a weak D call TRBD1 (5 bases). The CDR3 length is 14 residues. V lost 6 bases and J 1 base, leaving 15 bases between the germline ends. Germline V lookup: CDR1 DFQATT, CDR2 SNEGSKA (reference sequence). The CDR3 coding sequence is TGCAGTGCGAAAATCCTCGGGACGAACACTGAAGCTTTCTTT. It codes for CSAKILGTNTEAFF.

This clonotype came up a few times. The V call is TRBV12-3 or TRBV12-4, the J call TRBJ2-7; 12 bases agree with TRBD1. The CDR3 totals 14 residues. Trimming cost V 5 bases and J 7 bases; bases outside gene matches: 6. The CDR3 region has the DNA TGTGCCAGCAGTCCGGGGGACAGGGGGCGTGAGCAGTACTTC. It encodes CASSPGDRGREQYF.

Of note for this clonotype: One junction end disagrees with the germline gene, perhaps due to a read error. The CDR3 region has the DNA TGCTGTGCTAGCGTAGACGGTAGAGCCCGACAAGAGACCCAGTACTTC. This sequence encodes CCASVDGRARQETQYF. The rearrangement uses TRBV20-1 and TRBJ2-5, with D possibly TRBD2 on 6 matching bases. Germline lookup yields CDR1 DFQATT and CDR2 SNEGSKA (reference sequence). The CDR3 is 16 residues long.

This clonotype was observed a handful of times. The chain employs TRBV4-1 and TRBJ2-3, with a tentative D call TRBD2 (6 bases). V was pared by 7 bases and J by 6 bases, with 17 bases between. CDR1 is MGHRA and CDR2 is YSYEKL in the germline V gene. The CDR3 is 14 amino acids. The CDR3, as DNA: TGCGCCAGCAAACGAGCGGGCGGCGGCGATACGCAGTATTTT. It translates to CASKRAGGGDTQYF.

This clonotype has a handful of counts. The rearrangement uses TRBV5-1 and TRBJ1-1; D uncertain. Trimming stripped 5 bases from V and 0 bases from J, with 8 bases between. The CDR3 contains 13 residues. CDR1 and CDR2 (germline): SGHRS, YFSETQ. As DNA, the CDR3 is TGCGCCAGCAGGTCGTCGGTGAACACTGAAGCTTTCTTT. Its translation is CASRSSVNTEAFF.

This chain joins TRBV10-2 and TRBJ1-2; D is uncertain. Trimming removed 3 bases at V and 0 bases at J, with 23 bases between. Germline CDR1 reads WSHSY; CDR2 reads SAAADI. This CDR3 contains 19 residues. CDR3 nucleotide sequence: TGCGCCAGCAGTGAAGTCCCCCTTCCAGAGGGTGGGCCTAACTATGGCTACACCTTC. Encoded protein: CASSEVPLPEGGPNYGYTF.